These T cell receptor beta chains were read from a single sample in a study of shared T cell receptors in the human thymus. The method was immunoSEQ multiplex PCR; TCRdb's version includes in-frame clones alone and lacks a portion of them. The sample comprises about 380,000 clones, 95% of which are singletons, and roughly 0.02% rests with the top ten. The sample consisted of thymocytes. These receptor sequences come from a human donor. Each CDR3 is given with its conserved first and last residue. A D gene is named only where the DNA matches it firmly. Clone size is not always given. Where it is, it says once, few, many or a class for expanded clones.

clone_size	d_call	v_call	cdr3_length	j_call	cdr3_aa	cdr3_nt
-	-	TRBV19	12	TRBJ1-4	CATSPGSEKLFF	TGTGCCACCTCACCCGGAAGCGAAAAACTGTTTTTT
once	TRBD2	TRBV5-1	14	TRBJ2-7	CAAARRAGAYEQYF	TGCGCAGCGGCCAGGCGGGCGGGAGCCTACGAGCAGTACTTC
-	-	TRBV5-1	15	TRBJ2-1	CASSLSRFSYNEQFF	TGCGCCAGCAGCTTGTCCCGCTTCTCCTACAATGAGCAGTTCTTC
-	-	TRBV21-1	13	TRBJ1-2	CASSKGAENGYTF	TGTGCCAGCAGCAAAGGGGCTGAGAACGGCTACACCTTC
-	-	TRBV27	13	TRBJ2-5	CASFNDSGETQYF	TGTGCCAGTTTCAATGACTCGGGGGAGACCCAGTACTTC
-	TRBD1	TRBV28	15	TRBJ1-2	CASNQDRGHYHGYTF	TGTGCCAGCAACCAGGACAGGGGGCATTATCATGGCTACACCTTC
once	-	TRBV11-1	15	TRBJ2-1	CASSYPTREGDEQFF	TGTGCCAGCAGCTATCCGACTAGGGAGGGGGATGAGCAGTTCTTC
-	-	TRBV9	13	TRBJ1-2	CASSVEEGYGYTF	TGTGCCAGCAGCGTTGAGGAGGGCTATGGCTACACCTTC
-	-	TRBV11-2	17	TRBJ2-5	CASSLEDGKKSQETQYF	TGTGCCAGCAGCTTAGAGGACGGGAAAAAGAGTCAAGAGACCCAGTACTTC
-	-	TRBV18	16	TRBJ1-2	CASSPPVTASYEGYTF	TGTGCCAGCTCACCGCCGGTGACAGCCTCTTATGAGGGCTACACCTTC
-	-	TRBV2	13	TRBJ1-4	CASSDRGHEKLFF	TGTGCCAGCAGTGATCGGGGCCATGAAAAACTGTTTTTT
-	-	TRBV2	15	TRBJ2-2	CASSGGVGGTGELFF	TGTGCCAGCAGTGGAGGAGTAGGGGGCACCGGGGAGCTGTTTTTT
-	-	TRBV27	11	TRBJ2-2	CASRESGELFF	TGTGCCAGCAGGGAGTCCGGGGAGCTGTTTTTT
-	-	TRBV28	16	TRBJ2-2	CASSLWATGVTGELFF	TGTGCCAGCAGTTTATGGGCCACAGGAGTCACCGGGGAGCTGTTTTTT
-	-	TRBV7-2	14	TRBJ2-5	CASSLDRKWETQYF	TGTGCCAGCAGCCTTGACAGAAAATGGGAGACCCAGTACTTC
-	-	TRBV7-9	15	TRBJ1-3	CASSSQTLSGNTIYF	TGTGCCAGCAGCTCGCAAACTCTCTCTGGAAACACCATATATTTT
-	-	TRBV15	18	TRBJ2-4	CATSPRQGRGFAKNIQYF	TGTGCCACCAGCCCCCGACAGGGGAGGGGATTTGCCAAAAACATTCAGTACTTC
-	-	TRBV15	13	TRBJ2-1	CATALWYVNEQFF	TGTGCCACAGCCTTGTGGTACGTCAATGAGCAGTTCTTC
-	-	TRBV27	12	TRBJ2-3	CASSRAAGAQYF	TGTGCCAGCAGCCGAGCCGCCGGTGCGCAGTATTTT
-	-	TRBV5-6	14	TRBJ2-7	CASSPMDQTYEQYF	TGTGCCAGCAGCCCGATGGACCAAACCTACGAGCAGTACTTC
-	-	TRBV7-6	16	TRBJ1-1	CASSLGTSGDRTEAFF	TGTGCCAGCAGCTTAGGAACTTCGGGCGATCGGACTGAAGCTTTCTTT
-	TRBD1	TRBV28	19	TRBJ1-1	CASSRPLGTGGAINTEAFF	TGTGCCAGCAGTCGCCCCCTCGGGACAGGGGGCGCGATCAACACTGAAGCTTTCTTT
-	-	TRBV5-1	17	TRBJ2-7	CASSLGSSPRFSYEQYF	TGCGCCAGCAGCTTGGGGTCTTCCCCACGGTTTTCCTACGAGCAGTACTTC
once	-	TRBV29-1	12	TRBJ2-7	CSVSGALYEQYF	TGCAGCGTTTCAGGGGCACTCTACGAGCAGTACTTC
-	TRBD2	TRBV13	16	TRBJ2-7	CASSLRTSGRSYEQYF	TGTGCCAGCAGCTTAAGGACTAGCGGGAGGTCCTACGAGCAGTACTTC
-	TRBD1	TRBV5-4	15	TRBJ2-3	CASSSRDRSTDTQYF	TGTGCCAGCAGCTCCCGGGACAGAAGCACAGATACGCAGTATTTT
-	-	TRBV9	15	TRBJ2-1	CASSVGLPMGEEQFF	TGTGCCAGCAGCGTAGGTTTACCGATGGGGGAGGAGCAGTTCTTC
-	-	TRBV6-1	15	TRBJ1-5	CATYTYRFSNQPQHF	TGTGCCACCTACACCTACAGGTTTAGCAATCAGCCCCAGCATTTT
-	TRBD1	TRBV5-6	15	TRBJ1-6	CASSLWDRLNSPLHF	TGTGCCAGCAGCTTGTGGGACAGGTTAAATTCACCCCTCCACTTT
-	-	TRBV27	15	TRBJ2-3	CASSPLSGFTDTQYF	TGTGCCAGCAGCCCGCTTAGCGGCTTCACAGATACGCAGTATTTT
once	TRBD2	TRBV29-1	24	TRBJ2-4	CSVEDRGGSASGRAGLLAKNIQYF	TGCAGCGTTGAAGATCGCGGGGGGTCGGCTAGCGGGAGGGCGGGACTACTAGCCAAAAACATTCAGTACTTC
-	-	TRBV5-4	14	TRBJ1-1	CASSLIEGNTEAFF	TGTGCCAGCAGCTTGATTGAGGGGAACACTGAAGCTTTCTTT
-	-	TRBV27	18	TRBJ2-3	CASSLEDQGPARTDTQYF	TGTGCCAGCAGTTTAGAGGACCAGGGACCAGCGCGCACAGATACGCAGTATTTT
-	-	TRBV27	15	TRBJ2-2	CASSLSPGTTGELFF	TGTGCCAGCAGTTTATCCCCAGGGACGACCGGGGAGCTGTTTTTT
-	-	TRBV7-9	19	TRBJ1-1	CASSRSKTRDRGMNTEAFF	TGTGCCAGCAGTCGGTCTAAAACAAGGGACCGAGGTATGAACACTGAAGCTTTCTTT
-	-	TRBV30	12	TRBJ2-3	CAWSESPDTQYF	TGTGCCTGGAGTGAAAGTCCTGATACGCAGTATTTT
-	TRBD1	TRBV7-9	16	TRBJ1-3	CASSRSLRGRADTIYF	TGTGCCAGCAGCCGGTCTCTTAGGGGGCGCGCGGACACCATATATTTT
-	TRBD2	TRBV18	22	TRBJ2-3	CASSPRETGAPTSGVTTDTQYF	TGTGCCAGCTCACCCCGAGAGACAGGGGCCCCGACTAGCGGGGTCACAACAGATACGCAGTATTTT
-	-	TRBV28	15	TRBJ2-7	CASSPPRTTRDEQYF	TGTGCCAGCAGTCCCCCCCGGACTACCCGGGACGAGCAGTACTTC
-	-	TRBV7-9	14	TRBJ2-6	CASSPPSGANVLTF	TGTGCCAGCAGCCCGCCCTCTGGGGCCAACGTCCTGACTTTC
-	-	TRBV20-1	11	TRBJ2-7	CRGGPRVEQYF	TGCAGGGGGGGGCCTCGGGTCGAGCAGTACTTC
-	-	TRBV6-1	13	TRBJ2-6	CASSVSRANVLTF	TGTGCCAGCAGTGTAAGTCGGGCCAACGTCCTGACTTTC
-	-	TRBV9	14	TRBJ2-2	CASSPKGGTGELFF	TGTGCCAGCAGCCCCAAGGGGGGCACCGGGGAGCTGTTTTTT